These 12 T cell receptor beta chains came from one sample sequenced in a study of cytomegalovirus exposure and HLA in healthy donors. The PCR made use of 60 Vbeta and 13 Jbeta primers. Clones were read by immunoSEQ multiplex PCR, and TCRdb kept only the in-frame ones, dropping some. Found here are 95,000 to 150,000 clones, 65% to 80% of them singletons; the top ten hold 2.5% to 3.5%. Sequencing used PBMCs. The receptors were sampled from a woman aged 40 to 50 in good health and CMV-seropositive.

The CDR3 reads CASTVSASTDTQYF. In DNA form, the CDR3 reads TGTGCCAGCACCGTGAGCGCTAGCACAGATACGCAGTATTTT. The chain links TRBV11-2 to TRBJ2-3; D remains unclear. From germline, CDR1 is SGHAT and CDR2 FQNNGV. The CDR3 runs 14 residues. The ends were cut back, 7 bases at V and 0 bases at J, with 11 bases in the middle. Looking up the rest from reference TRBV11-2 and TRBJ2-3 gives the full variable domain: EAGVAQSPRYKIIEKRQSVAFWCNPISGHATLYWYQQILGQGPKLLIQFQNNGVVDDSQLPKDRFSAERLKGVDSTLKIQPAKLEDSAVYLCASTVSASTDTQYFGPGTRLTVL.

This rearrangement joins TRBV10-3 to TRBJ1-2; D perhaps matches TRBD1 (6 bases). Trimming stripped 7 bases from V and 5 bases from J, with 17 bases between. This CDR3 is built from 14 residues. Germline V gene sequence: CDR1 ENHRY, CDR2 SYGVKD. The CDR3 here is CAIKEAGADYGYTF. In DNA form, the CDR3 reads TGTGCCATCAAAGAGGCAGGGGCCGATTATGGCTACACCTTC.

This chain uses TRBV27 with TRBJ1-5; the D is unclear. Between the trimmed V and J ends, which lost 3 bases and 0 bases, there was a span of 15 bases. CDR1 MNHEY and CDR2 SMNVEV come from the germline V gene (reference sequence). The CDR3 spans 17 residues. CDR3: CASSLNGGLYSNQPQHF. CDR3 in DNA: TGTGCCAGCAGTTTGAATGGTGGCCTTTATAGCAATCAGCCCCAGCATTTT.

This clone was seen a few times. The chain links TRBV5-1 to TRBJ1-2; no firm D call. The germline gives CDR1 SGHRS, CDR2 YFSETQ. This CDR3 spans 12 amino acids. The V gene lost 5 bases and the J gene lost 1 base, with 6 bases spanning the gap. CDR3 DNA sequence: TGCGCCAGCAGGAGGAGTAACTATGGCTACACCTTC. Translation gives CASRRSNYGYTF.

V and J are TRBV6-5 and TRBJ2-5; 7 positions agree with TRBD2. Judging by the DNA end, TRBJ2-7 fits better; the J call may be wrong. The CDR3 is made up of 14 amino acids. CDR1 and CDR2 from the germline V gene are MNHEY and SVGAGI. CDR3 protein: CASRLGGTNYEQYF. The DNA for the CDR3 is TGTGCCAGCAGATTAGGCGGGACTAACTACGAGCAGTACTTC.

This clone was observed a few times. CDR3 bases: TGTGCCAGCAGCTTAGGCGGGGGGGCTCAGTACTTC. Residues: CASSLGGGAQYF. This chain joins TRBV7-2 and TRBJ2-7; 9 nucleotides align to TRBD2. This CDR3 contains 12 residues. CDR1 and CDR2 from the germline V gene are SGHTA and FQGNSA. Losses at the gene ends were 1 base for V and 10 bases for J; bases not matched to a gene: 2.

The DNA of the CDR3 is TGTGCCAGCAGCCACAGAAGCACTGAAGCTTTCTTT. Its protein product is CASSHRSTEAFF. This chain uses TRBV11-1 with TRBJ1-1, with D unclear. With 5 bases removed from V and 4 bases from J, the gap between germline ends came to 8 bases. The CDR3 extends over 12 amino acids. CDR1 and CDR2 from the germline V gene are SGHAT and FQDESV (reference sequence).

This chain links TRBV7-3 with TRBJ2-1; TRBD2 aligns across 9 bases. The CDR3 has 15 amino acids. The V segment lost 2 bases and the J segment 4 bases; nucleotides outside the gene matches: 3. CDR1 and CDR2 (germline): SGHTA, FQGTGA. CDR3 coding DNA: TGTGCCAGCAGCTTAGCGGGAGGGGCTTACAATGAGCAGTTCTTC. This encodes CASSLAGGAYNEQFF. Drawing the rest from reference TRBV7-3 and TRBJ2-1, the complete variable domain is GAGVSQTPSNKVTEKGKYVELRCDPISGHTALYWYRQSLGQGPEFLIYFQGTGAADDSGLPNDRFFAVRPEGSVSTLKIQRTERGDSAVYLCASSLAGGAYNEQFFGPGTRLTVL.

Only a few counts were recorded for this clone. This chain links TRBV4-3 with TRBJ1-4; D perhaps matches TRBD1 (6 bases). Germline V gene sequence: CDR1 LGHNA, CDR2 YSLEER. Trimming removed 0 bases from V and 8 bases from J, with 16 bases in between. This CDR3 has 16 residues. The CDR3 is CASSQDLHRVREKLFF. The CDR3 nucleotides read TGCGCCAGCAGCCAAGATCTTCACAGGGTGAGGGAAAAACTGTTTTTT.

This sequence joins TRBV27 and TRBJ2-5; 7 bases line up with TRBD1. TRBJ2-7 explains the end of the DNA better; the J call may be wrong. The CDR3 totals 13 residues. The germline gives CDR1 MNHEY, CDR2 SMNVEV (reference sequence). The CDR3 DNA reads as TGTGCCAGCAGTCACGGACAGGCCTACGAGCAGTACTTC. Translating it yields CASSHGQAYEQYF.

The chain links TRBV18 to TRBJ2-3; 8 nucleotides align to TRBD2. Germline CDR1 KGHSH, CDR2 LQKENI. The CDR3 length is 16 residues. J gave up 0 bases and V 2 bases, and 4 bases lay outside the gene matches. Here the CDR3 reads CASSPAAGASTDTQYF. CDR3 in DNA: TGTGCCAGCTCACCAGCAGCGGGAGCTAGCACAGATACGCAGTATTTT.

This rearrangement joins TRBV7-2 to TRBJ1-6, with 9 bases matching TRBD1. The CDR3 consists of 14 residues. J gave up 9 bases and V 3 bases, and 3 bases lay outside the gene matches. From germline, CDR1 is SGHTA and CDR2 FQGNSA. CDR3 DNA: TGTGCCAGCAGCTTGGGACAGGGAATTTCACCCCTCCACTTT. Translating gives CASSLGQGISPLHF.